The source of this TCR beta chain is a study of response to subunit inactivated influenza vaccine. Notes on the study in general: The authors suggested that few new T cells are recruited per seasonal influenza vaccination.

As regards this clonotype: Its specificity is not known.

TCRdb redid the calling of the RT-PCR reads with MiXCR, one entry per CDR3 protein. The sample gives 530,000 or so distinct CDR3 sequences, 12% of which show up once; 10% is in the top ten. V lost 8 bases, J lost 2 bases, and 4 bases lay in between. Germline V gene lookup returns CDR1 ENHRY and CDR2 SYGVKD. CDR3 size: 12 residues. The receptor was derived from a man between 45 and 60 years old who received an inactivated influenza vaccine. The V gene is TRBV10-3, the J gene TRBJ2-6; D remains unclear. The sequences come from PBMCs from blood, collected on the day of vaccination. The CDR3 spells CAIGAGANVLTF. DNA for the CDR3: TGTGCCATCGGCGCTGGGGCCAACGTCCTGACTTTC.